This T cell receptor (beta chain) comes out of a study of blood T cell repertoires in COVID-19. As for the study in general: Samples taken during acute and convalescent COVID-19 were collected in the United States, Italy and Spain. From T cells, B-cell-depleted T cells, or PBMCs came the material, which was cDNA or gDNA.

Original processing methods: Amplified reference gene primers provided the basis for estimating nucleated cell counts. Clones were sequenced by immunoSEQ multiplex PCR, and TCRdb holds only the in-frame ones, with some missing. D and trimming come from the DNA, and the V and J calls and clone size come from that table. The sample includes some 56,000 clones, 86% of them seen just once. The specimen was peripheral blood. This receptor was obtained from a woman over 75 with acute or convalescent COVID-19.

CDR3 region: CATSDFSGDGYTF. In nucleotides, the CDR3 is TGTGCCACCAGTGATTTTTCAGGGGATGGCTACACCTTC. The rearrangement joins TRBV24-1 to TRBJ1-2; possible D gene TRBD1, 6 bases. The V end lost 1 base, the J end lost 6 bases, and 8 bases lay between the germline ends. CDR3 length equals 13 residues. CDR1 and CDR2 from the germline V gene are KGHDR and SFDVKD.